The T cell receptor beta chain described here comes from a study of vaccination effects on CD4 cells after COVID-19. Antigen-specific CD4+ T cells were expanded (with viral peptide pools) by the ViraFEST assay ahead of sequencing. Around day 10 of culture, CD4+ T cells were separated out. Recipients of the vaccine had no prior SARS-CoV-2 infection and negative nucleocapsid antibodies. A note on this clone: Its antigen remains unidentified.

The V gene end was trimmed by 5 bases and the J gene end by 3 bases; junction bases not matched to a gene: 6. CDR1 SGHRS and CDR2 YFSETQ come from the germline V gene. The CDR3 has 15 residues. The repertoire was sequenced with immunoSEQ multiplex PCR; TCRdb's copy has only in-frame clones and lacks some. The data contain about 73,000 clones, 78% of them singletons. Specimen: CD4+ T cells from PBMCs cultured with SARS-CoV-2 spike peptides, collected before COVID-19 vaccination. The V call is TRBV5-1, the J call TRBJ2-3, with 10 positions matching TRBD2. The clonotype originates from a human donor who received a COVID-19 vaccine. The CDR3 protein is CASRTSGGGTDTQYF. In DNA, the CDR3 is TGCGCCAGCAGAACGAGCGGGGGGGGTACAGATACGCAGTATTTT.